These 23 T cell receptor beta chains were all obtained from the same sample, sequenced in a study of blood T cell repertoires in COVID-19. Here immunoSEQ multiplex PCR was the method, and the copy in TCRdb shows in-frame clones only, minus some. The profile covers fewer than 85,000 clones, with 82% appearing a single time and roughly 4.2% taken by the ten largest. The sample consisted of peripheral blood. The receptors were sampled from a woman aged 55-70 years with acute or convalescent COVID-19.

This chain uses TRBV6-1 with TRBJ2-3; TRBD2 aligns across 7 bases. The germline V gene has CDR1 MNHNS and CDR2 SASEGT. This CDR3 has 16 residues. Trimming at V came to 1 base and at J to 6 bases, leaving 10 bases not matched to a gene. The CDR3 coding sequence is TGTGCCAGCAGTGAAGATGGGCTAGCGGCTAGGGATACGCAGTATTTT. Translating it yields CASSEDGLAARDTQYF.

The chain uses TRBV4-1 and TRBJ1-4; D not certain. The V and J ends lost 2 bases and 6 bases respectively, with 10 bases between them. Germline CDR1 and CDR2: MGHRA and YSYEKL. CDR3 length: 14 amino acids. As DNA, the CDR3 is TGCGCCAGCAGCCAAAGTCCCGGGGATGAAAAACTGTTTTTT. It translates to CASSQSPGDEKLFF.

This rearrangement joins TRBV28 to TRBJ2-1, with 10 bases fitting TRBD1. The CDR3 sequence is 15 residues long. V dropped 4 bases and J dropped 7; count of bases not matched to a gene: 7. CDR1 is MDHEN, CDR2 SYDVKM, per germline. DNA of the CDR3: TGTGCCAGCAGTTCGCCGGACAGGGGGAGGAATGAGCAGTTCTTC. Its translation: CASSSPDRGRNEQFF.

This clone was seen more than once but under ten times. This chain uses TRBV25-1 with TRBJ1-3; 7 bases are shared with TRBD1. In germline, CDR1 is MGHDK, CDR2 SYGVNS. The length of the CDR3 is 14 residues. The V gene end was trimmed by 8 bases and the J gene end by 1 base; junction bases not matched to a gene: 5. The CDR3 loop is CASCPGQSGNTIYF. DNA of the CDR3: TGTGCCAGCTGCCCGGGACAGTCTGGAAACACCATATATTTT. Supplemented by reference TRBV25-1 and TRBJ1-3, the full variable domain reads EADIYQTPRYLVIGTGKKITLECSQTMGHDKMYWYQQDPGMELHLIHYSYGVNSTEKGDLSSESTVSRIRTEHFPLTLESARPSHTSQYLCASCPGQSGNTIYFGEGSWLTVV.

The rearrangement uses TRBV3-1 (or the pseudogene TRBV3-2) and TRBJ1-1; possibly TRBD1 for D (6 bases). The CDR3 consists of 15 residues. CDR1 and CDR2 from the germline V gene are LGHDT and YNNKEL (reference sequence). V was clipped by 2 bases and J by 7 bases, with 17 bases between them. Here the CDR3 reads CASSQSSGGVGEAFF. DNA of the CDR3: TGTGCCAGCAGCCAATCCTCGGGGGGCGTTGGTGAAGCTTTCTTT.

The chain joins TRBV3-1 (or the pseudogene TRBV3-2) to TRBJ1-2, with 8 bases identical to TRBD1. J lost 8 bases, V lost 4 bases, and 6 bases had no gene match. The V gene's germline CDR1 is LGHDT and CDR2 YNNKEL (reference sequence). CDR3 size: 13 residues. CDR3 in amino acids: CASSPQGAGGYTF. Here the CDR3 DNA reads TGTGCCAGCAGCCCTCAGGGGGCAGGAGGCTACACCTTC.

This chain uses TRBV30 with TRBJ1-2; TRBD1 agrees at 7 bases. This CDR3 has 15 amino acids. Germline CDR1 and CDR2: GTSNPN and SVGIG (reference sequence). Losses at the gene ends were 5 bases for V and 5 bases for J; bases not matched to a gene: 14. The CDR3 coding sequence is TGTGCCTGGGTTGCAACGAGAAGGACAGGTTATGGCTACACCTTC. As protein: CAWVATRRTGYGYTF.

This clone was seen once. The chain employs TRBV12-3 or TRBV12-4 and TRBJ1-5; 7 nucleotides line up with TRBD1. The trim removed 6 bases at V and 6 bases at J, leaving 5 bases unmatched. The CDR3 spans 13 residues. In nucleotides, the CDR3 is TGTGCCAGCAGACGGACAGGAGGTCAGCCCCAGCATTTT. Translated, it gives CASRRTGGQPQHF.

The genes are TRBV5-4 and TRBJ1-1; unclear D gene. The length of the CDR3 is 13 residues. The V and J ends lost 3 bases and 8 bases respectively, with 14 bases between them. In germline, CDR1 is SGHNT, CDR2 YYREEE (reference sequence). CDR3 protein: CASSSQGRREAFF. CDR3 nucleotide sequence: TGTGCCAGCAGCTCCCAAGGGAGGCGAGAAGCTTTCTTT.

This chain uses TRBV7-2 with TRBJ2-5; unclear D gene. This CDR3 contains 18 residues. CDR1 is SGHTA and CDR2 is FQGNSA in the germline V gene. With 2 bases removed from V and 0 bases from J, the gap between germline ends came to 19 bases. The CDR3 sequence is CASSLRPGLAGDQETQYF. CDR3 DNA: TGTGCCAGCAGCTTACGGCCAGGCCTTGCCGGTGACCAAGAGACCCAGTACTTC.

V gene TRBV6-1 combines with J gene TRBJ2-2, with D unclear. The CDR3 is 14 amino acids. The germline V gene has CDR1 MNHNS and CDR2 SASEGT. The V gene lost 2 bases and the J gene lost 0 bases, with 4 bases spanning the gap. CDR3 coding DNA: TGTGCCAGCAGTGAACAGACGAACACCGGGGAGCTGTTTTTT. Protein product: CASSEQTNTGELFF.

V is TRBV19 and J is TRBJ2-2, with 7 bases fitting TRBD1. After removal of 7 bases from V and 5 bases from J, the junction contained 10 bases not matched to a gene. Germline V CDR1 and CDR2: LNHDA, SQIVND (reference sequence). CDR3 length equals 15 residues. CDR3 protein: CASNVAGGVTGELFF. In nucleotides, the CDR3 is TGTGCCAGTAATGTGGCAGGGGGAGTTACCGGGGAGCTGTTTTTT.

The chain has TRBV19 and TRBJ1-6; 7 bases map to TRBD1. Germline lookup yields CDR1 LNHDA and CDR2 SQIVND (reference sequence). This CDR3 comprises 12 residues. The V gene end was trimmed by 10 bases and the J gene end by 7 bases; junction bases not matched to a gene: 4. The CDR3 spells CATQTGNSPLHF. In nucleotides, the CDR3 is TGTGCCACTCAGACAGGGAATTCACCCCTCCACTTT.

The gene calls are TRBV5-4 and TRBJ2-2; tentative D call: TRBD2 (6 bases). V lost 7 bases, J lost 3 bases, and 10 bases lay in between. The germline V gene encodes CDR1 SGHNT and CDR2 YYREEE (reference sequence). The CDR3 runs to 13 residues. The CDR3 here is CASGRLDTGELFF. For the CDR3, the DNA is TGTGCCAGCGGACGACTAGACACCGGGGAGCTGTTTTTT. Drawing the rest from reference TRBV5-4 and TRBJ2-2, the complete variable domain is ETGVTQSPTHLIKTRGQQVTLRCSSQSGHNTVSWYQQALGQGPQFIFQYYREEENGRGNFPPRFSGLQFPNYSSELNVNALELDDSALYLCASGRLDTGELFFGEGSRLTVL.

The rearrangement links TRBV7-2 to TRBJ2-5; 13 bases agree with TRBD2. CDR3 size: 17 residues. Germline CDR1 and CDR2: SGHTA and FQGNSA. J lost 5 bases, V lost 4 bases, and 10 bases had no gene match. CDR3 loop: CASSSRGTSGAWETQYF. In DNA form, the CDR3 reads TGTGCCAGCAGCTCCCGGGGGACTAGCGGGGCGTGGGAGACCCAGTACTTC.

The CDR3 loop is CASSATGTEAFF. CDR3 nucleotides: TGTGCCAGCAGCGCAACAGGGACTGAAGCTTTCTTT. This sequence joins TRBV9 and TRBJ1-1; a possible D gene is TRBD1 (6 bases). There are 12 residues in the CDR3. V was shortened by 3 bases and J by 5 bases, with 8 bases between the two germline ends. Germline lookup yields CDR1 SGDLS and CDR2 YYNGEE.

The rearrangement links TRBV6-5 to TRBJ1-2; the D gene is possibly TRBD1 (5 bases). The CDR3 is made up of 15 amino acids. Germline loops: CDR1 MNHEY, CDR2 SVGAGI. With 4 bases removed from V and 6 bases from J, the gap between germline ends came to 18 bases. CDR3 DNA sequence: TGTGCCAGCAGTTCCCGCCGGGGGAACTTGAATGGCTACACCTTC. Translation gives CASSSRRGNLNGYTF.

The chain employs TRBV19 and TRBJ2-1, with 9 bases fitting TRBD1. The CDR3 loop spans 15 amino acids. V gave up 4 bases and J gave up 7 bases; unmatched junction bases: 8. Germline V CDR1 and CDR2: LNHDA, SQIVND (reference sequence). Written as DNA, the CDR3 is TGTGCCAGTAGTACCCTAGGACAGGGGTGGAATGAGCAGTTCTTC. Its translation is CASSTLGQGWNEQFF.

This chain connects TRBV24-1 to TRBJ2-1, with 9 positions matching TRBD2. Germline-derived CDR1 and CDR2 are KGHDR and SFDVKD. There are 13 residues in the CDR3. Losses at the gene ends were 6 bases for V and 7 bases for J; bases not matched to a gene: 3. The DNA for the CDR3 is TGTGCCACCAGTCCTAGCGGGAAGAATGAGCAGTTCTTC. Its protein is CATSPSGKNEQFF.

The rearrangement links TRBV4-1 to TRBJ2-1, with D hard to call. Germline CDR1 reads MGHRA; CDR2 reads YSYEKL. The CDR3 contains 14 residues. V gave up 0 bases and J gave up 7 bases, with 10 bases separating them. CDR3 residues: CASSQDLSANEQFF. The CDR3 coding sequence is TGCGCCAGCAGCCAAGACCTATCCGCGAATGAGCAGTTCTTC.

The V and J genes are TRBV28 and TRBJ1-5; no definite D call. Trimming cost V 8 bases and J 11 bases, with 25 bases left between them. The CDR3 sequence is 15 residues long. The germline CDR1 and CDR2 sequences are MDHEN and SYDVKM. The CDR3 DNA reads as TGTGCCAGCTTCTCTCCCGAGACATTACGTTCAGCCCAGCATTTT. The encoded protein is CASFSPETLRSAQHF.

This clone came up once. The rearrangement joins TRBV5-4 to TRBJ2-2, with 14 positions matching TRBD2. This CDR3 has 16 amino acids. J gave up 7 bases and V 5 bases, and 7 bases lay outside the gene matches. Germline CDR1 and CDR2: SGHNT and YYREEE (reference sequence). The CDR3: CASSSPGLAGDGELFF. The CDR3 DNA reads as TGTGCCAGCAGTTCTCCGGGACTAGCGGGAGACGGGGAGCTGTTTTTT. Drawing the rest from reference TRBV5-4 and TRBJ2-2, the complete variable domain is ETGVTQSPTHLIKTRGQQVTLRCSSQSGHNTVSWYQQALGQGPQFIFQYYREEENGRGNFPPRFSGLQFPNYSSELNVNALELDDSALYLCASSSPGLAGDGELFFGEGSRLTVL.

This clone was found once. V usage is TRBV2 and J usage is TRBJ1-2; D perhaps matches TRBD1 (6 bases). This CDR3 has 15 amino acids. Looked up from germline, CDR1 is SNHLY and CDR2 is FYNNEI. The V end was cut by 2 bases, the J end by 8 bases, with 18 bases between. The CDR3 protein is CASSERRQAAGGYTF. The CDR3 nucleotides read TGTGCCAGCAGTGAACGACGACAGGCAGCGGGGGGCTACACCTTC.